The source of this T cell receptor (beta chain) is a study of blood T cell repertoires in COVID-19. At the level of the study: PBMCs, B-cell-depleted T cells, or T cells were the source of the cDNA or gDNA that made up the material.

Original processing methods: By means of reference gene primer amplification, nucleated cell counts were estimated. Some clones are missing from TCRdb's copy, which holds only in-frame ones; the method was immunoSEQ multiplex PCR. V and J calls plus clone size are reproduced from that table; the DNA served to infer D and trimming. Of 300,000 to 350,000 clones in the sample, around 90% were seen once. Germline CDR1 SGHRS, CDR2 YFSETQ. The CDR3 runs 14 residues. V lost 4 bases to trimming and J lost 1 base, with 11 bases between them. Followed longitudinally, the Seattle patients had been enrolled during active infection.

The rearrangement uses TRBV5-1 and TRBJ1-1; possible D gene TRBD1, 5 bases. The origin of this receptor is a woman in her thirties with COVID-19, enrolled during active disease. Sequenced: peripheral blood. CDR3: CASSQIQENTEAFF. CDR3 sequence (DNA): TGCGCCAGCAGCCAGATACAGGAGAACACTGAAGCTTTCTTT. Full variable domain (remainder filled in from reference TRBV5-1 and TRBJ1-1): KAGVTQTPRYLIKTRGQQVTLSCSPISGHRSVSWYQQTPGQGLQFLFEYFSETQRNKGNFPGRFSGRQFSNSRSEMNVSTLELGDSALYLCASSQIQENTEAFFGQGTRLTVV.